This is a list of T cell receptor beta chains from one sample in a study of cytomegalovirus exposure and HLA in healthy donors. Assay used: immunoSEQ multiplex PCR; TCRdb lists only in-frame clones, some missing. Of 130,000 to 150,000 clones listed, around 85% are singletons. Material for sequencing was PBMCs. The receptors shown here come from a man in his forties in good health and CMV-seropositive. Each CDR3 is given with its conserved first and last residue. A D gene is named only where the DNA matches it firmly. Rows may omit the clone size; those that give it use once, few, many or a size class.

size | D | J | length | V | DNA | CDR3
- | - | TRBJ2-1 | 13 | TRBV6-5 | TGTGCCAGCAGCTTTAGCTCCTACAATGAGCAGTTCTTC | CASSFSSYNEQFF
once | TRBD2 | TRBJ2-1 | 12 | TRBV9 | TGTGCCAGCAGCCCCGGACTAGATGAGCAGTTCTTC | CASSPGLDEQFF
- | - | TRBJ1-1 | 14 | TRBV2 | TGTGCCAGCAGTGACCAGGGTGAGAGCACTGAAGCTTTCTTT | CASSDQGESTEAFF
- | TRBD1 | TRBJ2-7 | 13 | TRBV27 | TGTGCCAGCAGTGCCAGGGACAGAGTCGAGCAGTACTTC | CASSARDRVEQYF
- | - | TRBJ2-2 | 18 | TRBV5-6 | TGTGCCAGCAGCTTGTCCTGGGAGCGGAACACGAACACCGGGGAGCTGTTTTTT | CASSLSWERNTNTGELFF
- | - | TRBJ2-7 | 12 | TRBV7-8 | TGTGCCAGCAGCTTCGTCTCCTACGAGCAGTACTTC | CASSFVSYEQYF
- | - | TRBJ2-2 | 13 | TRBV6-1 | TGTGCCAGCAGTGGGACAGCCGGGACCCCGCTGTTTTTT | CASSGTAGTPLFF
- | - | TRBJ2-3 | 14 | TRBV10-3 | TGTGCCATCAGTGAGCCGGTCGTAGCCGATACGCAGTATTTT | CAISEPVVADTQYF
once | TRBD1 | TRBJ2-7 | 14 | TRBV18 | TGTGCCAGCTCGCCGGGACAGGCCGCCTACGAGCAGTACTTC | CASSPGQAAYEQYF
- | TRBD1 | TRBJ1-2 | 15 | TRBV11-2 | TGTGCCAGCAGCTTAGCAGGGGACAGGCTTGGTGGCTACACCTTC | CASSLAGDRLGGYTF
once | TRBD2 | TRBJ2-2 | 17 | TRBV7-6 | TGTGCCAGCAGCATAACCGGGACTAGGGTCACCACCGGGGAGCTGTTTTTT | CASSITGTRVTTGELFF
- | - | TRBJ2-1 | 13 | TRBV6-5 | TGTGCCAGCAGCCTAGGGGGGGGCCGGACGAAGTTCTTC | CASSLGGGRTKFF
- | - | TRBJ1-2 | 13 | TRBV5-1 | TGCGCCAGCAGCTTGGAACAGACCTATGGCTACACCTTC | CASSLEQTYGYTF
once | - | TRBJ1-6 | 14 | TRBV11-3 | TGTGCCAGCAGCTTACAGGGGACGATATCACCCCTCCACTTT | CASSLQGTISPLHF
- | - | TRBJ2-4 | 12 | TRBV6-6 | TGCGCCAGCAGTTACTCGAACGGCATTCAGTACTTC | CASSYSNGIQYF
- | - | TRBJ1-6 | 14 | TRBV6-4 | TGTGCCAGCAGTGACCTCAATCCCGGTTCACCCCTCCACTTT | CASSDLNPGSPLHF
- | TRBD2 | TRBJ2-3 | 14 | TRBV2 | TGTGCCAGCAGTGAACTAGAGCGGGAGGGGACGCAGTATTTT | CASSELEREGTQYF
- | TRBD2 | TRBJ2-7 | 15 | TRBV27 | TGTGCCAGCAGTTTAGGACTAGCGAGCGCCTACGAGCAGTACTTC | CASSLGLASAYEQYF
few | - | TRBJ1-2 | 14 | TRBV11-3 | TGTGCCAGCAGCTTGAGGGGAGGGGACTATGGCTACACCTTC | CASSLRGGDYGYTF
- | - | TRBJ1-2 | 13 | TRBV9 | TGTGCCAGCAGCGTAGCCGGGAACTATGGCTACACCTTC | CASSVAGNYGYTF
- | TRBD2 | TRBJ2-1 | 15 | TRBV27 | TGTGCCAGCAGTAGCGGGACTAGCGGGAGTAATGAGCAGTTCTTC | CASSSGTSGSNEQFF
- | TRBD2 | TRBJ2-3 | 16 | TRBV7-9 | TGTGCCAGCAGGGAAGCTAGCGGGAATTTCGCAGATACGCAGTATTTT | CASREASGNFADTQYF